This T cell receptor beta chain was identified during a study of cytomegalovirus exposure and HLA in healthy donors. Study results and limitations: In a later analysis, compared with equally common non-associated chains, HLA-associated beta chains were more expanded.

For this clone: Its cognate antigen is unknown.

The donors (healthy individuals) were bone marrow donors. The PCR used 60 Vbeta and 13 Jbeta primers. Clones were read by immunoSEQ multiplex PCR, and TCRdb kept only the in-frame ones, dropping some. This table lists 91,000 or so clones. This TCR was sampled from a woman between 25 and 40 years old in good health and CMV-seronegative. The specimen was PBMCs.

As DNA, the CDR3 is TGTGCCAGTAGTGTGGGACAGGGGTACACCGGGGAGCTGTTTTTT. This encodes CASSVGQGYTGELFF. The gene calls are TRBV19 and TRBJ2-2; 10 bases agree with TRBD1. Losses at the gene ends were 5 bases for V and 3 bases for J; bases not matched to a gene: 3. The CDR3 contains 15 residues. Per germline, CDR1 LNHDA and CDR2 SQIVND (reference sequence).